The clone carrying this T cell receptor (beta chain) is medium-sized by frequency. Its antigen remains unknown. The CDR3 end is not reached by the read, which stops 3 residues before it; the germline J gene fills it in. The data originate from a study of T cells in women clearing cervical HPV infection. Study-wide results and caveats: Controls had more TRBV6-7 (0.16%) than cases (about 0.11%).

CDR3 size: 17 residues. Germline V gene lookup returns CDR1 KGHSH and CDR2 LQKENI. The V end was cut by 4 bases, the J end by 6 bases, with 21 bases between. TCRdb keeps only in-frame clones here, not all; method: immunoSEQ multiplex PCR. The table counts about 24,000 clones; 5.4% lies in the top ten. The J gene is TRBJ2-2, the V gene TRBV18; a weak D match, TRBD1 (6 bases). Specimen: blood buffy coat. This TCR came from a woman aged 18 to 75 with a cervical HPV16 infection that either progressed to CIN3+ or cleared (not recorded which). This chain's CDR3 is CASSLSQGTSLAGELFF. The sequenced part of the CDR3 DNA is TGTGCCAGCTCACTCTCCCAGGGGACGTCCTTAGCCGGGGAG. The full variable domain, with the rest looked up from reference TRBV18 and TRBJ2-2, is NAGVMQNPRHLVRRRGQEARLRCSPMKGHSHVYWYRQLPEEGLKFMVYLQKENIIDESGMPKERFSAEFPKEGPSILRIQQVVRGDSAAYFCASSLSQGTSLAGELFFGEGSRLTVL.